This T cell receptor beta chain is drawn from a study of tumor-infiltrating lymphocytes in primary liver carcinoma. Study-level results: Tumor tissue displayed a significantly greater top-250-clone fraction than blood (p = 0.039).

As concerns this clonotype: Its antigen remains unidentified. The junction differs from germline at one of its ends, possibly a read error.

CDR3 length: 14 amino acids. Germline V gene data show CDR1 as SGHAT and CDR2 as FQNNGV. TCR beta cDNA was reverse-transcribed from roughly 520 ng of total RNA. The reaction used a constant-region primer and ProtoScript II reverse transcriptase. Three nested multiplex PCR rounds, a slightly modified ARM-PCR, produced the libraries for TCR beta. Two initial PCR rounds of around 9 cycles each paired TRBV1-TRBV30 forward primers with a C-beta reverse primer. TCRdb re-analysed the multiplex PCR reads in MiXCR, keeping a single row per CDR3 protein. The sample carries 90,000 to 100,000 distinct CDR3 sequences, 55% to 75% recorded once. Taking about 18-32 mg of unsorted bulk tissue, the authors co-extracted RNA and DNA. The cohort consisted of patients whose primary liver carcinoma was surgically resected.

The chain has TRBV11-2 and TRBJ2-1, with D unclear. Sequencing was carried out using liver tumor tissue from sampling region 5. Indicated subset: tumor region T5, tumor centre. The sequence was obtained from a woman aged 55-70 years with primary liver carcinoma and hepatitis B virus infection. DNA of the CDR3: TGTACCAGCAGCCCCCAGTGTTCTTCGGGTGAGCAGTTCTTC. This sequence encodes CTSSPQCSSGEQFF.